Listed here are 28 T cell receptor beta chains from one sample, sequenced in a study of blood T cell repertoires in COVID-19. Method: immunoSEQ multiplex PCR; TCRdb's copy keeps in-frame clones and lacks some. The repertoire has some 73,000 clones, more than 80% of them found once; the top ten carry 6.9%. Sequenced sample: peripheral blood. The receptor source for this set is a human donor in a cohort sampled during active COVID-19.

This clone was found once. The rearrangement uses TRBV5-1 and TRBJ2-5; no clear D gene. Trimming took off 0 bases at V and 5 bases at J, with 17 bases between the two ends. Looked up from germline, CDR1 is SGHRS and CDR2 is YFSETQ. The CDR3 contains 16 residues. In nucleotides, the CDR3 is TGCGCCAGCAGCTTGGTTGCGACTCAGTTCGGGGAGACCCAGTACTTC. Its translation is CASSLVATQFGETQYF.

The chain links TRBV19 to TRBJ2-1; weak D call: TRBD1 (6 bases). CDR3 length: 14 amino acids. CDR1 and CDR2 (germline): LNHDA, SQIVND (reference sequence). V was pared by 3 bases and J by 4 bases, with 10 bases between. The CDR3, as DNA: TGTGCCAGTAGTATGTCCGGGACATACAATGAGCAGTTCTTC. Its translation is CASSMSGTYNEQFF.

The chain uses TRBV5-1 and TRBJ2-3; the D is unclear. Germline loops: CDR1 SGHRS, CDR2 YFSETQ. The V gene lost 0 bases and the J gene lost 2 bases, with 7 bases spanning the gap. The CDR3 covers 14 residues. Here the CDR3 DNA reads TGCGCCAGCAGCTTGGCGGCGGACACAGATACGCAGTATTTT. Protein: CASSLAADTDTQYF.

The gene calls are TRBV7-9 and TRBJ1-1; possible D gene TRBD1, 5 bases. CDR1 is SEHNR and CDR2 is FQNEAQ in the germline V gene (reference sequence). V lost 7 bases to trimming and J lost 0 bases, with 9 bases between them. The CDR3 consists of 13 residues. The CDR3 DNA sequence: TGTGCCAGCAAAAGACAGCTGAACACTGAAGCTTTCTTT. Translation gives CASKRQLNTEAFF.

This chain links TRBV2 with TRBJ2-2; D may be TRBD2 (5 bases). Germline CDR1 reads SNHLY; CDR2 reads FYNNEI. V dropped 1 base and J dropped 4 bases, with 10 bases sitting between them. CDR3 size: 15 residues. This CDR3 is CASSEDGVGTGELFF. DNA of the CDR3: TGTGCCAGCAGTGAAGACGGGGTTGGCACCGGGGAGCTGTTTTTT.

The chain carries TRBV19 and TRBJ1-1; D gene unclear. Germline assignment: CDR1 LNHDA and CDR2 SQIVND (reference sequence). The CDR3 is 12 amino acids. V gave up 7 bases and J gave up 5 bases, with 11 bases separating them. This CDR3 reads CASNGPLTEAFF. CDR3 bases: TGTGCCAGTAATGGGCCTCTAACTGAAGCTTTCTTT.

In this sample, this clone turned up a few times. This chain joins TRBV7-6 and TRBJ2-2; D possibly corresponds to TRBD2 (6 bases). The CDR3 covers 13 residues. Trimming took 5 bases from V and 7 from J, leaving 11 bases between them. CDR1 SGHVS and CDR2 FNYEAQ come from the germline V gene. The CDR3 DNA is TGTGCCAGCAGCCGTAGCGGCCTCGGGGAGCTGTTTTTT. Protein product: CASSRSGLGELFF.

This clone turned up a few times. V is TRBV5-4 and J is TRBJ1-2, with 8 bases that match TRBD1. Trimming removed 3 bases from V and 5 bases from J; junction bases left unmatched: 3. This CDR3 is built from 13 residues. Germline CDR1 SGHNT, CDR2 YYREEE (reference sequence). DNA of the CDR3: TGTGCCAGCAGCTACGACAGGGGTTATGGCTACACCTTC. As protein: CASSYDRGYGYTF.

The J gene is TRBJ2-7, the V gene TRBV2, with 7 bases identical to TRBD1. The V gene end was trimmed by 5 bases and the J gene end by 5 bases; junction bases not matched to a gene: 21. This CDR3 has 18 residues. Germline CDR1 reads SNHLY; CDR2 reads FYNNEI. CDR3: CASSLETDRPKFRDEQYF. Written as DNA, the CDR3 is TGTGCCAGCAGTCTGGAAACGGACAGGCCCAAATTTCGGGACGAGCAGTACTTC.

This chain uses TRBV5-4 with TRBJ2-7; 7 nucleotides align to TRBD1. The CDR3 runs to 16 residues. CDR1 and CDR2 (germline): SGHNT, YYREEE (reference sequence). V was pared by 4 bases and J by 0 bases, with 10 bases of the junction left unmatched. This CDR3 is CASSPGGQASSYEQYF. The DNA of the CDR3 is TGTGCCAGCAGCCCCGGTGGACAGGCGAGCTCCTACGAGCAGTACTTC.

CDR3 amino acids: CASSIPPGQGPAFF. The CDR3 DNA reads TGTGCCAGTAGTATACCACCCGGGCAGGGGCCGGCTTTCTTT. The V call is TRBV19, the J call TRBJ1-1, with TRBD1 as a possible D gene (6 bases). The germline V gene encodes CDR1 LNHDA and CDR2 SQIVND (reference sequence). This CDR3 has 14 residues. Trimming shortened V by 2 bases and J by 11 bases, and 18 bases separated the two germline ends.

The chain employs TRBV27 and TRBJ1-2; 7 bases are a match to TRBD1. In germline, CDR1 is MNHEY, CDR2 SMNVEV (reference sequence). The V segment lost 6 bases and the J segment 6 bases; nucleotides outside the gene matches: 7. The CDR3 has 13 residues. CDR3 protein: CASSRNDRDGYTF. In nucleotides, the CDR3 is TGTGCCAGCAGCCGGAACGACAGGGATGGCTACACCTTC.

The rearrangement uses TRBV5-8 and TRBJ2-1; 11 bases fit TRBD1. Germline V gene sequence: CDR1 SGHTS, CDR2 YDEGEE. The CDR3 length is 17 residues. Unmatched junction bases numbered 6, after V lost 4 bases and J lost 0 bases. CDR3 region: CASSPGTGGLSYNEQFF. The CDR3 DNA sequence: TGTGCCAGCAGCCCGGGGACAGGGGGGCTCTCCTACAATGAGCAGTTCTTC.

CDR3 DNA: TGTGCCAGCAGCTTAGATGGGGGGGAGACCCAGTACTTC. It encodes CASSLDGGETQYF. This chain joins TRBV7-9 and TRBJ2-5, with D possibly being TRBD2 (6 bases). The germline V and J ends were trimmed by 1 base and 5 bases, with 8 bases remaining between them. Germline V gene sequence: CDR1 SEHNR, CDR2 FQNEAQ (reference sequence). The CDR3 sequence is 13 residues long.

V is TRBV14 and J is TRBJ1-1; tentative D call: TRBD1 (5 bases). The CDR3 has 14 residues. Germline CDR1 and CDR2: SGHDN and FVKESK. The V and J ends lost 1 base and 4 bases respectively, with 10 bases between them. The chain's CDR3 is CASSQARGGTEAFF. The CDR3 DNA follows: TGTGCCAGCAGCCAAGCACGCGGGGGCACTGAAGCTTTCTTT.

This rearrangement joins TRBV19 to TRBJ2-2; D perhaps matches TRBD1 (6 bases). Trimming pared 11 bases from V and 0 bases from J, leaving 16 bases between. The CDR3 is 15 amino acids. Germline assignment: CDR1 LNHDA and CDR2 SQIVND (reference sequence). The CDR3 here is CACKRQDSNTGELFF. In nucleotides, the CDR3 is TGTGCCTGTAAACGACAGGATTCGAACACCGGGGAGCTGTTTTTT.

The V and J genes are TRBV7-9 and TRBJ1-2, with 8 bases matching TRBD1. The CDR3 extends over 13 amino acids. Germline V gene sequence: CDR1 SEHNR, CDR2 FQNEAQ (reference sequence). J gave up 1 base and V 10 bases, and 5 bases lay outside the gene matches. The CDR3 loop reads CATQTGVNYGYTF. The CDR3 coding sequence is TGTGCCACCCAGACAGGGGTTAACTATGGCTACACCTTC.

The J gene is TRBJ1-2, the V gene TRBV12-5, with 9 nucleotides matching TRBD1. This CDR3 contains 14 residues. With V trimmed by 5 bases and J by 6 bases, 7 bases remained unmatched. Germline V CDR1 and CDR2: LGHNT, FRNRAP. The CDR3 sequence: CASGAGTGYDGYTF. DNA of the CDR3: TGTGCTAGTGGTGCCGGGACAGGGTATGATGGCTACACCTTC.

This clone was seen once. This rearrangement joins TRBV30 to TRBJ1-2; D is perhaps TRBD1 (6 bases). CDR1 GTSNPN and CDR2 SVGIG come from the germline V gene (reference sequence). The CDR3 has 14 amino acids. Trimming pared 5 bases from V and 3 bases from J, leaving 16 bases between. The CDR3 loop reads CAWGGGQPYYGYTF. CDR3 in DNA: TGTGCCTGGGGGGGCGGACAGCCTTACTATGGCTACACCTTC.

The gene calls are TRBV11-3 and TRBJ2-3; D possibly corresponds to TRBD2 (7 bases). V was cut by 1 base and J by 4 bases, with 12 bases left in between. Germline CDR1 reads SGHNT; CDR2 reads YENEEA. The CDR3 totals 15 residues. The CDR3 here is CASSLGGGPSDTQYF. The CDR3 DNA reads TGTGCCAGCAGCTTAGGGGGGGGGCCTTCAGATACGCAGTATTTT.

The CDR3 loop is CASSSGLLGETQYF. The CDR3 DNA follows: TGTGCCAGCAGCTCGGGACTATTGGGGGAGACCCAGTACTTC. The chain has TRBV5-4 and TRBJ2-5, with 7 bases matching TRBD2. Germline V gives CDR1 SGHNT, CDR2 YYREEE (reference sequence). The CDR3 is made up of 14 amino acids. J lost 5 bases, V lost 3 bases, and 7 bases had no gene match.

In DNA form, the CDR3 reads TGTGCCAGCAGTTTATCGAAGGGACAGTACCGTGATGAGCAGTTCTTC. The encoded protein is CASSLSKGQYRDEQFF. This chain links TRBV27 with TRBJ2-1; TRBD1 agrees at 7 bases. The V gene's germline CDR1 is MNHEY and CDR2 SMNVEV (reference sequence). The CDR3 contains 16 residues. With V trimmed by 0 bases and J by 8 bases, 10 bases remained unmatched.

The V and J genes are TRBV7-2 and TRBJ2-3, with D possibly TRBD2 on 5 matching bases. Trimming shortened V by 3 bases and J by 0 bases, and 10 bases separated the two germline ends. Germline CDR1 is SGHTA and CDR2 is FQGNSA. The CDR3 has 15 residues. Here the CDR3 DNA reads TGTGCCAGCAGCTTTGGCGGGTATAGCACAGATACGCAGTATTTT. Its protein product is CASSFGGYSTDTQYF.

This sequence joins TRBV6-6 and TRBJ2-1, with TRBD2 as a possible D gene (6 bases). Germline CDR1 reads MNHNY; CDR2 reads SVGAGI (reference sequence). The CDR3 contains 13 residues. The V and J ends lost 6 bases and 3 bases respectively, with 9 bases between them. CDR3 loop: CASRVGGYNEQFF. The CDR3 DNA reads TGTGCCAGCAGGGTGGGAGGCTACAATGAGCAGTTCTTC.

The CDR3 loop reads CASSLDRSYGYTF. CDR3 coding DNA: TGTGCCAGCAGCCTTGACAGATCCTATGGCTACACCTTC. J is TRBJ1-2 and V is TRBV7-2; perhaps TRBD1 as D (5 bases). Germline loops: CDR1 SGHTA, CDR2 FQGNSA. Trimming left V 5 bases short and J 4 bases short, with 11 bases between. This CDR3 is built from 13 residues.

This chain links TRBV15 with TRBJ2-5, with D perhaps TRBD2 (7 bases). The ends were cut back, 3 bases at V and 5 bases at J, with 19 bases in the middle. Germline CDR1 is LNHNV and CDR2 is YYDKDF (reference sequence). The CDR3 is 16 amino acids. The CDR3 region has the DNA TGTGCCACCAGCAGTTCTTACGGGGGGCCCCAGGAGACCCAGTACTTC. This encodes CATSSSYGGPQETQYF. The full variable domain, in which reference TRBV15 and TRBJ2-5 provide the parts outside the CDR3, is DAMVIQNPRYQVTQFGKPVTLSCSQTLNHNVMYWYQQKSSQAPKLLFHYYDKDFNNEADTPDNFQSRRPNTSFCFLDIRSPGLGDTAMYLCATSSSYGGPQETQYFGPGTRLLVL.

Regarding this clone: The junction does not match germline at one end; this may be a read error. The J gene is TRBJ2-5, the V gene TRBV7-7; 11 bases map to TRBD2. Germline values: CDR1 SSHAT, CDR2 FNYEAQ (reference sequence). The CDR3 runs 18 residues. In DNA, the CDR3 is TGTGCTAGCAGCCCAAGCCACTTAGCGGGGGGGCAGGGAGAGACCCAGTACTTC. It yields the protein CASSPSHLAGGQGETQYF.

This clone was found once. The CDR3 is CASADRGLGEQYF. CDR3 DNA: TGTGCCAGCGCTGACAGGGGTCTTGGGGAGCAGTACTTC. V usage is TRBV19 and J usage is TRBJ2-7, with 8 bases matching TRBD1. V trimming: 9 bases; J trimming: 7 bases; junction bases outside the gene matches: 11. There are 13 residues in the CDR3. Looked up from germline, CDR1 is LNHDA and CDR2 is SQIVND (reference sequence).